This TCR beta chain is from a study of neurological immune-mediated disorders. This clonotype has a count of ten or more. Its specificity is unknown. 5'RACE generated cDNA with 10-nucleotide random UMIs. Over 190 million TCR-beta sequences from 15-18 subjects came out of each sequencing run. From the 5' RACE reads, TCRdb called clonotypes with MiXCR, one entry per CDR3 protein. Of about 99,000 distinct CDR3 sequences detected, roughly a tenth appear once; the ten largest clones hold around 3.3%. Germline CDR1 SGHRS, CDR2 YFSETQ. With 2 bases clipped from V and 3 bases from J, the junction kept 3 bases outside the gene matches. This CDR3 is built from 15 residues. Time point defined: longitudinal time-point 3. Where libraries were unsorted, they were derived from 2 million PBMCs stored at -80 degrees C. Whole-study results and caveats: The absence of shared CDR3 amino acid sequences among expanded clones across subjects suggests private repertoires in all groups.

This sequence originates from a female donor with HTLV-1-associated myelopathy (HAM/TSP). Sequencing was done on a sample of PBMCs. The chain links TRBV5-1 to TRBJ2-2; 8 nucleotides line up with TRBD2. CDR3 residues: CASSLTSGYTGELFF. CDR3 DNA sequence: TGCGCCAGCAGCTTAACTAGCGGCTACACCGGGGAGCTGTTTTTT.